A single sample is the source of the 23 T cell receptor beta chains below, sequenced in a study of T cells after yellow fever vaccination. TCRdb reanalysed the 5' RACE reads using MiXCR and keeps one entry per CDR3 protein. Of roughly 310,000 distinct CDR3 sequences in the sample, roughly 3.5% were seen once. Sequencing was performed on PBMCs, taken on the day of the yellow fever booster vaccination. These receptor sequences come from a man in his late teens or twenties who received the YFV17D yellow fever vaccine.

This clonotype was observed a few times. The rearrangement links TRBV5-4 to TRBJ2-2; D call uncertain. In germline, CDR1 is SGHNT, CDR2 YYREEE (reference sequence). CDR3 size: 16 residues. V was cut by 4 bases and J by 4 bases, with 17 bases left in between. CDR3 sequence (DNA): TGTGCCAGCAGCAAGGAAGCGTCGGTGGGCACCGGGGAGCTGTTTTTT. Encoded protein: CASSKEASVGTGELFF.

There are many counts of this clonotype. CDR3 loop: CASRYSRGTLGTDTQYF. The CDR3 bases are TGCGCCAGCAGATACTCCAGGGGCACCCTTGGCACAGATACGCAGTATTTT. The V and J genes are TRBV4-3 and TRBJ2-3; TRBD1 might be the D (6 bases). The germline V gene encodes CDR1 LGHNA and CDR2 YSLEER. V lost 6 bases, J lost 1 base, and 20 bases lay in between. The CDR3 has 17 residues.

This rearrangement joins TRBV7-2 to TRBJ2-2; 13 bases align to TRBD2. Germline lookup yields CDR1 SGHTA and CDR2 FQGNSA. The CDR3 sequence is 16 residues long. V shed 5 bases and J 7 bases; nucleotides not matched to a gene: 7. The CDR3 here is CASSVLAGGQNGELFF. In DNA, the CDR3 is TGTGCCAGCAGCGTACTAGCGGGGGGGCAGAACGGGGAGCTGTTTTTT. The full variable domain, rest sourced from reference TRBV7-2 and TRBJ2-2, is GAGVSQSPSNKVTEKGKDVELRCDPISGHTALYWYRQSLGQGLEFLIYFQGNSAPDKSGLPSDRFSAERTGGSVSTLTIQRTQQEDSAVYLCASSVLAGGQNGELFFGEGSRLTVL.

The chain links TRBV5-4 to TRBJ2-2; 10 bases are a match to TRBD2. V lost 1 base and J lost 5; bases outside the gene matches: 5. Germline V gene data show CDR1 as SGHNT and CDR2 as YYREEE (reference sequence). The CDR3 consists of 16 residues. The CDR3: CASSLPLAGKTGELFF. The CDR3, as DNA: TGTGCCAGCAGCTTGCCACTAGCGGGGAAAACCGGGGAGCTGTTTTTT.

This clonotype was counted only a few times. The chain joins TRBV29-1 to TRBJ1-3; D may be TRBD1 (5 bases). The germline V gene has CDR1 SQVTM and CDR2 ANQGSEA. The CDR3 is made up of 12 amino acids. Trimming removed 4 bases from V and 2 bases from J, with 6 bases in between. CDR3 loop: CSVGGTGNTIYF. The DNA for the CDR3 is TGCAGCGTTGGGGGGACTGGAAACACCATATATTTT.

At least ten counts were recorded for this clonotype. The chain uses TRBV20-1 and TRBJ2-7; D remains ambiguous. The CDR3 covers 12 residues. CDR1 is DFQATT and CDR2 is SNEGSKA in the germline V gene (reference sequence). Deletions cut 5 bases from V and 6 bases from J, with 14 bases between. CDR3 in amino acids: CSAPGPSSEQYF. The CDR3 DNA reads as TGCAGTGCTCCCGGACCATCGAGCGAGCAGTACTTC.

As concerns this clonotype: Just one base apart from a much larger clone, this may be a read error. CDR3 DNA: TGTGCCAGCAGTAGGGGCAGGGTCAACTCTGGCTACACCTTC. Protein: CASSRGRVNSGYTF. The chain couples TRBV6-5 to TRBJ1-2; tentatively, D is TRBD1 (5 bases). CDR1 MNHEY and CDR2 SVGAGI come from the germline V gene. The CDR3 runs 14 residues.

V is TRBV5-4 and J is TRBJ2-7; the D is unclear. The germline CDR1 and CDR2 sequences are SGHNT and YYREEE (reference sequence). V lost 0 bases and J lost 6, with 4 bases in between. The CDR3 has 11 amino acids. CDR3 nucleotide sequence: TGTGCCAGCAGCTTGGACGGCGAGCAGTACTTC. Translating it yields CASSLDGEQYF. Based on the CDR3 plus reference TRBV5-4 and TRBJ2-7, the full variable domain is ETGVTQSPTHLIKTRGQQVTLRCSSQSGHNTVSWYQQALGQGPQFIFQYYREEENGRGNFPPRFSGLQFPNYSSELNVNALELDDSALYLCASSLDGEQYFGPGTRLTVT.

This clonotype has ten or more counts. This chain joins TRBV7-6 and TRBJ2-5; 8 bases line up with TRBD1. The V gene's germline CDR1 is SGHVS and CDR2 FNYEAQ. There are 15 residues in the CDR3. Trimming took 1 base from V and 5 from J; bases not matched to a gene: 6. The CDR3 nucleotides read TGTGCCAGCAGCTTAGGCGGGACAGGCCGGGAGACCCAGTACTTC. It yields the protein CASSLGGTGRETQYF.

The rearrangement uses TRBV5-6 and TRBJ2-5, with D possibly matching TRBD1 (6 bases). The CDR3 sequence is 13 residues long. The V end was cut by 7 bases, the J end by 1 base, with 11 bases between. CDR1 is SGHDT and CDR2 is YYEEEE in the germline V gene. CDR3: CASATGPQETQYF. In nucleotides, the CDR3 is TGTGCCAGCGCTACAGGGCCCCAAGAGACCCAGTACTTC.

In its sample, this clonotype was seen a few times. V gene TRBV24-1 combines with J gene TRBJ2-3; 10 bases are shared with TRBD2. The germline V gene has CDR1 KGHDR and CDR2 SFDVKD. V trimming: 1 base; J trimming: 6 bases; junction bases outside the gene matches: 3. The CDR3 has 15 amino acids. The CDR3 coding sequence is TGTGCCACCAGTGATTTAGCGGGGGGGTCGGATACGCAGTATTTT. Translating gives CATSDLAGGSDTQYF.

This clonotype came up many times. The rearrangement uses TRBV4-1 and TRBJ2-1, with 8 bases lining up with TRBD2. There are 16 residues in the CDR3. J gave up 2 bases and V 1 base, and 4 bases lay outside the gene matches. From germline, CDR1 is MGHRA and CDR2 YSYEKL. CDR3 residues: CASSQGTGGPYNEQFF. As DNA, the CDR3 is TGCGCCAGCAGCCAAGGGACGGGGGGGCCCTACAATGAGCAGTTCTTC.

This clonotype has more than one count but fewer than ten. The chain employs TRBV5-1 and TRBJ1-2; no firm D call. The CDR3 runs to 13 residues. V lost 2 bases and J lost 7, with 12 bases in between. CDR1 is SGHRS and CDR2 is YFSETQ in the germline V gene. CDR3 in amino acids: CASSFGETPGYTF. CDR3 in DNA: TGCGCCAGCAGCTTCGGGGAAACCCCTGGCTACACCTTC.

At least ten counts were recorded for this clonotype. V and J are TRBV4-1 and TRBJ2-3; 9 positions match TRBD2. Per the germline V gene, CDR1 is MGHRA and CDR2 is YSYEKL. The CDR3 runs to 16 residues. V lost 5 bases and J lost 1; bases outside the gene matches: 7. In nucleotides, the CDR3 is TGCGCCAGCAGCGCCCGACTAGCGGAGCGCACAGATACGCAGTATTTT. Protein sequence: CASSARLAERTDTQYF.

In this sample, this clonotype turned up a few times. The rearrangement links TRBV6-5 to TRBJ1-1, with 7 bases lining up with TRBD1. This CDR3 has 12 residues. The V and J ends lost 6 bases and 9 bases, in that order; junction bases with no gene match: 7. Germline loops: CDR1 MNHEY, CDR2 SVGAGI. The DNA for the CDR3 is TGTGCCAGCAGCCGACAGGGAAGACAAGCTTTCTTT. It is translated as CASSRQGRQAFF.

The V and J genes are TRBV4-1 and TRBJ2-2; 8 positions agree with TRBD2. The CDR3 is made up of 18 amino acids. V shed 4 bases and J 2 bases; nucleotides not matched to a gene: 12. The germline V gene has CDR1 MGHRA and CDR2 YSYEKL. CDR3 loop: CASSLVRGGHGNTGELFF. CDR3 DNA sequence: TGCGCCAGCAGCCTCGTCCGGGGGGGACACGGTAACACCGGGGAGCTGTTTTTT.

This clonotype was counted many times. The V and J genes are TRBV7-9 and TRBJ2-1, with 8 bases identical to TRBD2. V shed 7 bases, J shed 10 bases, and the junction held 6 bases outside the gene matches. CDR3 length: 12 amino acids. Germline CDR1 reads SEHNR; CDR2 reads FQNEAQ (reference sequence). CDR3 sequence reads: CASTGGAWEQFF. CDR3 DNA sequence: TGTGCCAGCACCGGGGGGGCGTGGGAGCAGTTCTTC.

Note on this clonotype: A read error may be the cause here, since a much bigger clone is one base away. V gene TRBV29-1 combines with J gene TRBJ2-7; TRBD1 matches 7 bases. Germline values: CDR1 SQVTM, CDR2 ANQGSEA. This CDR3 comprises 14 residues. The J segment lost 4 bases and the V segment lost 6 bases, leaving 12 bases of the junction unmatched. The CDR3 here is CSVDATGSEYEQYF. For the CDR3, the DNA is TGCAGCGTCGATGCGACAGGGAGTGAATACGAGCAGTACTTC.

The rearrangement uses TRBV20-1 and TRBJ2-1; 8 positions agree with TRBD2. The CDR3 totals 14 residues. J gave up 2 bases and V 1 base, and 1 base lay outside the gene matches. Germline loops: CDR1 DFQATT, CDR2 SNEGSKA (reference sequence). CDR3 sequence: CSARAAGAYNEQFF. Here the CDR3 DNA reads TGCAGTGCTAGAGCAGCGGGGGCCTACAATGAGCAGTTCTTC.

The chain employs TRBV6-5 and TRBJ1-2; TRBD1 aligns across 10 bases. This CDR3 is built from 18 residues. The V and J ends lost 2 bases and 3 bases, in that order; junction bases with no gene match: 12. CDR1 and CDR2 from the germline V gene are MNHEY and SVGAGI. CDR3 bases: TGTGCCAGCAGTTACACCCCCGACAGGGGGCGAGAGGACTATGGCTACACCTTC. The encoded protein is CASSYTPDRGREDYGYTF.

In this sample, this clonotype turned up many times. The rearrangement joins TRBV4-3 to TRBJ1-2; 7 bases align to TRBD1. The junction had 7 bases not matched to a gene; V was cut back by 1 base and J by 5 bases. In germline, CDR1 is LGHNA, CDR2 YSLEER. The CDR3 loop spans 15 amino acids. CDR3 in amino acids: CASSQVGGGAYGYTF. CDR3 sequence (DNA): TGCGCCAGCAGCCAAGTAGGAGGGGGCGCTTATGGCTACACCTTC.

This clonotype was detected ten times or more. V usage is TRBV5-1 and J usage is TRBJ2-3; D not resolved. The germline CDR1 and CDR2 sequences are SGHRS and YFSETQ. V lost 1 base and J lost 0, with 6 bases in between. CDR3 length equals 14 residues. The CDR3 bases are TGCGCCAGCAGCTTGCCCGGGAGCACAGATACGCAGTATTTT. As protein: CASSLPGSTDTQYF.

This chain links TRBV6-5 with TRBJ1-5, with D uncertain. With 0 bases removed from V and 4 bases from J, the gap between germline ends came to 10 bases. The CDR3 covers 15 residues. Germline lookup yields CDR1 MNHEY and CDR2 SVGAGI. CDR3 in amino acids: CASSYSGGLNQPQHF. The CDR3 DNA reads TGTGCCAGCAGTTACTCTGGAGGGTTAAATCAGCCCCAGCATTTT.